This T cell receptor beta chain stems from a study of blood T cell repertoires in COVID-19. Study at large: Material from acute and convalescent COVID-19 was sourced from the United States, Italy and Spain.

Self-reported history from a screening survey and questionnaire set each donor's cohort. The germline CDR1 and CDR2 sequences are SGHRS and YFSETQ. Trimming left V 1 base short and J 5 bases short, with 8 bases between. The CDR3 loop spans 13 amino acids. How the authors handled the data: Quantification of nucleated cells was approximated via reference gene primer amplification. Here immunoSEQ multiplex PCR was the method, and the copy in TCRdb shows in-frame clones only, minus some. D and trimming come from the DNA, and the V and J calls and clone size come from that table. The sample consists of some 240,000 clones, around 85% of them appearing once.

Sequencing was carried out using PBMCs or T cells enriched from blood (not recorded which). The chain recombines TRBV5-1 with TRBJ2-3, with a weak D call TRBD1 (5 bases). The clonotype comes from a woman in her thirties or forties with acute COVID-19. CDR3 nucleotide sequence: TGCGCCAGCAGCTTGCCCAGGGAAGATACGCAGTATTTT. The encoded protein is CASSLPREDTQYF.